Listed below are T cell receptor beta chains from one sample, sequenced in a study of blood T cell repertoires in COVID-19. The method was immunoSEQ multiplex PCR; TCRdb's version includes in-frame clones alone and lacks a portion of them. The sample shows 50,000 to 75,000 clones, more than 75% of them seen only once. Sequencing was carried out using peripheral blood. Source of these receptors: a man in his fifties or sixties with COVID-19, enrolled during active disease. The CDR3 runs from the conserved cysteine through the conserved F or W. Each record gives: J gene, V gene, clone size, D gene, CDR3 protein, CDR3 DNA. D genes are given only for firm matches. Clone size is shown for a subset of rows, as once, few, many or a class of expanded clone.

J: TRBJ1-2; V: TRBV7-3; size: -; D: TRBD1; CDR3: CASSLTGGNYGYTF; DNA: TGTGCCAGCAGCCTAACAGGGGGCAACTATGGCTACACCTTC
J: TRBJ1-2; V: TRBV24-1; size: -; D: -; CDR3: CATQGKGVRGYTF; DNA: TGTGCCACCCAGGGGAAGGGAGTTCGGGGCTACACCTTC
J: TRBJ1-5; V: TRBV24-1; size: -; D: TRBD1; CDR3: CATSEGQGAFQPQHF; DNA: TGTGCCACCAGTGAAGGACAGGGGGCGTTTCAGCCCCAGCATTTT
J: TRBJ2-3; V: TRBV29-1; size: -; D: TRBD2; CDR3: CSGLAGGRDTQYF; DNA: TGCAGCGGGCTAGCGGGGGGGCGCGATACGCAGTATTTT
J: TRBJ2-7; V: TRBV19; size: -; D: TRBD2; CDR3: CASSQLAGRSYEQYF; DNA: TGTGCCAGTAGTCAGCTAGCGGGAAGATCCTACGAGCAGTACTTC
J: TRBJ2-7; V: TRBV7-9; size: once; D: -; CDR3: CASSSDRNPYEQYF; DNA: TGTGCCAGCAGCTCCGACAGGAATCCCTACGAGCAGTACTTC
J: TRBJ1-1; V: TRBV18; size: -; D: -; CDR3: CASSPGGVNTEAFF; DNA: TGTGCCAGCTCACCGGGGGGGGTGAACACTGAAGCTTTCTTT
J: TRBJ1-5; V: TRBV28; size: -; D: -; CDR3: CASIEGRAFNQPQHF; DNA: TGTGCCAGCATCGAGGGAAGGGCTTTCAATCAGCCCCAGCATTTT
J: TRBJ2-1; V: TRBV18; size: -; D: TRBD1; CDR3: CASSPVGTGGNEQFF; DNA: TGTGCCAGCTCACCAGTAGGGACAGGGGGAAATGAGCAGTTCTTC
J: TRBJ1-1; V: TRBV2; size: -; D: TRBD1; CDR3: CAGSLGQSTEAFF; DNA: TGTGCCGGCAGTCTGGGACAGTCGACTGAAGCTTTCTTT
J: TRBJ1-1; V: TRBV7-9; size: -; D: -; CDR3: CASSQTGNTEAFF; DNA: TGTGCCAGCAGCCAGACAGGGAACACTGAAGCTTTCTTT
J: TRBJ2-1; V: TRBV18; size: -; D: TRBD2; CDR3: CASSPGGRTVNEQFF; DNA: TGTGCCAGCTCACCGGGCGGGAGGACGGTCAATGAGCAGTTCTTC
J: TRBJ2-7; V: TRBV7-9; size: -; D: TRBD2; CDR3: CARRKTSGGPSSYEQYF; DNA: TGTGCCAGAAGAAAGACTAGCGGGGGGCCAAGCTCCTACGAGCAGTACTTC
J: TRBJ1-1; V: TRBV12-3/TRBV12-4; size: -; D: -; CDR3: CASAITGNTEAFF; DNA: TGTGCCAGCGCCATTACCGGGAACACTGAAGCTTTCTTT
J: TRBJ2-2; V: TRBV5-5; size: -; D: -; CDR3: CASSFRGSPNTGELFF; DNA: TGTGCCAGCAGCTTCAGGGGCAGCCCGAACACCGGGGAGCTGTTTTTT
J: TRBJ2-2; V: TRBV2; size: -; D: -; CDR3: CASSDEGAGELFF; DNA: TGTGCCAGCAGTGATGAGGGGGCCGGGGAGCTGTTTTTT
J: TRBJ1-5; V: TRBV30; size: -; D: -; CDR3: CAWGDIDQPQHF; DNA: TGTGCCTGGGGGGACATCGATCAGCCCCAGCATTTT
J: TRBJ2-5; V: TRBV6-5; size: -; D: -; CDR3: CASNLGYQETQYF; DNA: TGTGCCAGCAACCTCGGGTACCAAGAGACCCAGTACTTC
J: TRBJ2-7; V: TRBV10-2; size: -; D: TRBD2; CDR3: CASSDLAGVLGEQYF; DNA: TGCGCCAGCAGTGATCTAGCGGGAGTGTTGGGCGAGCAGTACTTC
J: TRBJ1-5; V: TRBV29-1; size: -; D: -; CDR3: CSVGGGRDQPQHF; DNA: TGCAGCGTTGGGGGGGGCAGGGATCAGCCCCAGCATTTT
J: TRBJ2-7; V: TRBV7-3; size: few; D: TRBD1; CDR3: CASSLTGQGYEQYF; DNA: TGTGCCAGCAGCTTAACGGGACAGGGTTACGAGCAGTACTTC
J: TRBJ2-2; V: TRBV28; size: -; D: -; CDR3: CASSPRGRRTGELFF; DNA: TGTGCCAGCAGCCCCAGGGGCAGACGCACCGGGGAGCTGTTTTTT
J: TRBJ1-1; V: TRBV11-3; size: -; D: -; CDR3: CASSWAGKDTEAFF; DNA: TGTGCCAGCAGCTGGGCGGGGAAGGACACTGAAGCTTTCTTT
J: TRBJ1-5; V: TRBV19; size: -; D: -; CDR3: CASSSGVSNQPQHF; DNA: TGTGCCAGTAGTTCAGGCGTAAGCAATCAGCCCCAGCATTTT
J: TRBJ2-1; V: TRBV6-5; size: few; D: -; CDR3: CASSYSRVYNEQFF; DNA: TGTGCCAGCAGTTACTCGAGAGTCTACAATGAGCAGTTCTTC
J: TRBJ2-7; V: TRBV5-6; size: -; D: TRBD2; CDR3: CASSRRLAGGSYEQYF; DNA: TGTGCCAGCAGCCGGCGACTAGCGGGAGGGTCCTACGAGCAGTACTTC
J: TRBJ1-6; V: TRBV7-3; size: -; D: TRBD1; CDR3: CASSLFSGTGGNSPLHF; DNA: TGTGCCAGCAGCTTATTTTCCGGGACAGGGGGTAATTCACCCCTCCACTTT
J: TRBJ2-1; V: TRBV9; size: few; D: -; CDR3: CASSVDGTLYNEQFF; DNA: TGTGCCAGCAGCGTAGACGGGACTCTCTACAATGAGCAGTTCTTC
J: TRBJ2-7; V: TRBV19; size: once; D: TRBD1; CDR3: CASSIRDSSYEQYF; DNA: TGTGCCAGTAGTATCAGGGACAGTAGTTACGAGCAGTACTTC
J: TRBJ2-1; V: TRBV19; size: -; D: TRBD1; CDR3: CASGQGTYNEQFF; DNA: TGTGCCAGCGGACAGGGCACCTACAATGAGCAGTTCTTC
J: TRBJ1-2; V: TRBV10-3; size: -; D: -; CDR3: CAISSAGNNGYTF; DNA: TGTGCCATCAGTTCCGCAGGGAATAATGGCTACACCTTC
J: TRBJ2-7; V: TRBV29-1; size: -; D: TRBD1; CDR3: CSAGTDEQYF; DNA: TGCAGCGCGGGGACAGACGAGCAGTACTTC
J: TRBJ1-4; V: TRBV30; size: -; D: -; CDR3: CAWTPGGGEEKLFF; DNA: TGTGCCTGGACCCCTGGAGGAGGAGAGGAAAAACTGTTTTTT
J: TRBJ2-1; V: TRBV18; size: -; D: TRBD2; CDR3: CASSPSSKLAGAKNEQFF; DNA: TGTGCCAGCTCACCATCGTCGAAGCTAGCGGGAGCTAAAAATGAGCAGTTCTTC
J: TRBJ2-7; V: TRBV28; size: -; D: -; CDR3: CASSSSGGLQYF; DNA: TGTGCCAGCAGCTCCAGCGGCGGTCTGCAGTACTTC
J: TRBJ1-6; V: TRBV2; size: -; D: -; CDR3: CATSQSSYNSPLHF; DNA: TGTGCCACCTCACAGAGCTCCTATAATTCACCCCTCCACTTT
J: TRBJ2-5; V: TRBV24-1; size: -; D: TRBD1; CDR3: CAETAGTGVRIQETQYF; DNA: TGTGCCGAAACCGCCGGGACAGGGGTTCGCATTCAAGAGACCCAGTACTTC
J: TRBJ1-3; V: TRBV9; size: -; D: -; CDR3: CASSPRVSRPGNTIYF; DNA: TGTGCCAGCAGCCCGAGGGTGTCTCGACCTGGAAACACCATATATTTT
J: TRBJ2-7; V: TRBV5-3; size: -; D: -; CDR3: CARSPFGGGCCYEQYF; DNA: TGTGCCAGAAGCCCTTTTGGAGGCGGGTGCTGCTACGAGCAGTACTTC
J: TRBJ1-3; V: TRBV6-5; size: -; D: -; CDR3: CASSPFPSGNTIYF; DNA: TGTGCCAGCAGTCCATTCCCCTCTGGAAACACCATATATTTT
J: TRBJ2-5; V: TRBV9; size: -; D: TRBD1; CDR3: CASSVGQGVKETQYF; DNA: TGTGCCAGCAGCGTAGGACAGGGAGTAAAAGAGACCCAGTACTTC
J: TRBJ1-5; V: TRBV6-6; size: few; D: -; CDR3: CASSRRTGSNQPQHF; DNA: TGTGCCAGCAGTCGTAGGACGGGAAGCAATCAGCCCCAGCATTTT
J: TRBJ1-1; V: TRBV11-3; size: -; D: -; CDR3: CASSLEGGLTEAFF; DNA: TGTGCCAGCAGCTTAGAAGGAGGGCTGACTGAAGCTTTCTTT
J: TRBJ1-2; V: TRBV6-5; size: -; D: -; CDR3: CASSQGGDYGYTF; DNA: TGTGCCAGCAGCCAGGGAGGGGACTATGGCTACACCTTC
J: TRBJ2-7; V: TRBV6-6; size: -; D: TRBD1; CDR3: CASSYATGTGVREQYF; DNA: TGTGCCAGCAGTTACGCAACCGGGACAGGGGTCCGGGAGCAGTACTTC
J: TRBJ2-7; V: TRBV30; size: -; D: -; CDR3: CAWTYLNEQYF; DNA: TGTGCCTGGACTTATTTAAACGAGCAGTACTTC
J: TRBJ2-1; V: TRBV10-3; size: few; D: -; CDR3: CAIGGVSVIF; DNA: TGTGCCATCGGCGGAGTGTCAGTGATCTTC
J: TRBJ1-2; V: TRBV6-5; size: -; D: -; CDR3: CASSSQGAGYTF; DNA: TGTGCCAGCAGTTCGCAGGGCGCTGGCTACACCTTC
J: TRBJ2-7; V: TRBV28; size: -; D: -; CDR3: CASSPSGFYEQYF; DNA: TGTGCCAGCAGTCCGTCCGGGTTTTACGAGCAGTACTTC